Following are 6 T cell receptor beta chains from one sample sequenced in a study of blood T cell repertoires in COVID-19. The protocol was immunoSEQ multiplex PCR, while the TCRdb copy is restricted to in-frame clones and leaves out a portion. Of some 98,000 clones in the sample, approximately 80% were seen once. Specimen: peripheral blood. These receptor sequences come from a man aged 55 to 70 with acute or convalescent COVID-19.

This clone came up once. This sequence joins TRBV5-1 and TRBJ2-5, with a possible D match to TRBD1 (5 bases). With 0 bases removed from V and 2 bases from J, the gap between germline ends came to 8 bases. The CDR3 extends over 14 amino acids. Per germline, CDR1 SGHRS and CDR2 YFSETQ. This chain's CDR3 is CASSLDQGQETQYF. Here the CDR3 DNA reads TGCGCCAGCAGCTTGGACCAGGGACAAGAGACCCAGTACTTC.

V gene TRBV18 combines with J gene TRBJ2-5; 9 bases align to TRBD1. Germline-derived CDR1 and CDR2 are KGHSH and LQKENI. This CDR3 has 12 residues. V shed 3 bases, J shed 14 bases, and the junction held 7 bases outside the gene matches. CDR3 nucleotide sequence: TGTGCCAGCTCACCGAAGGACAGGGGCAGTTACTTC. It is translated as CASSPKDRGSYF.

This rearrangement joins TRBV28 to TRBJ2-1; 7 bases are a match to TRBD2. This CDR3 comprises 16 residues. The ends lost 5 bases at V and 0 bases at J; junction bases unmatched: 7. In germline, CDR1 is MDHEN, CDR2 SYDVKM. DNA for the CDR3: TGTGCCAGCAGTGGTATCGGGGGGTACTCCTACAATGAGCAGTTCTTC. Protein product: CASSGIGGYSYNEQFF.

V is TRBV6-6 and J is TRBJ2-1; the match to TRBD2 covers 9 bases. CDR1 and CDR2 (germline): MNHNY, SVGAGI (reference sequence). The CDR3 covers 15 residues. The V and J ends lost 6 bases and 4 bases, in that order; junction bases with no gene match: 7. CDR3 residues: CASSSSGGRYNEQFF. The CDR3 DNA sequence: TGTGCCAGCAGCTCGAGCGGGGGGCGGTACAATGAGCAGTTCTTC.

The rearrangement links TRBV5-6 to TRBJ1-4, with 8 bases aligning to TRBD1. The CDR3 runs 15 residues. Trimming at V came to 0 bases and at J to 8 bases, leaving 6 bases not matched to a gene. Germline loops: CDR1 SGHDT, CDR2 YYEEEE. This chain's CDR3 is CASSLVGQGDEKLFF. CDR3 bases: TGTGCCAGCAGCTTGGTCGGACAGGGAGACGAAAAACTGTTTTTT.

This chain joins TRBV19 and TRBJ2-1; tentative D call: TRBD2 (5 bases). This CDR3 contains 18 residues. The germline gives CDR1 LNHDA, CDR2 SQIVND (reference sequence). Trimming took 1 base from V and 2 from J, leaving 18 bases between them. This CDR3 reads CASSIGGAIRVPYNEQFF. The DNA of the CDR3 is TGTGCCAGTAGTATAGGGGGAGCGATAAGGGTCCCCTACAATGAGCAGTTCTTC.